Below, 26 T cell receptor beta chains from the same sample are listed, as sequenced in a study of control samples from healthy donors and cancer patients. Data came from immunoSEQ multiplex PCR; TCRdb stores just in-frame clones and leaves some out. The sample carries over 150,000 clones, approximately 94% recorded once. The sample consisted of blood. These receptors were collected from a woman aged 18-29 years in good health.

This chain's CDR3 is CATLRTYEQYF. The CDR3 bases are TGTGCCACCTTAAGAACCTACGAGCAGTACTTC. The chain combines TRBV6-5 with TRBJ2-7; D uncertain. Germline values: CDR1 MNHEY, CDR2 SVGAGI. Trimming removed 10 bases at V and 2 bases at J, with 9 bases between. The CDR3 has 11 amino acids.

The chain combines TRBV11-2 with TRBJ1-1; D is perhaps TRBD1 (5 bases). This CDR3 is built from 13 residues. V was pared by 4 bases and J by 2 bases, with 8 bases between. In germline, CDR1 is SGHAT, CDR2 FQNNGV. CDR3 nucleotide sequence: TGTGCCAGCAGCTGGGGCCCTAACACTGAAGCTTTCTTT. Translating it yields CASSWGPNTEAFF.

Only one count was recorded for this clone. The rearrangement joins TRBV27 to TRBJ1-5; D unclear. Germline assignment: CDR1 MNHEY and CDR2 SMNVEV (reference sequence). With 2 bases removed from V and 0 bases from J, the gap between germline ends came to 14 bases. This CDR3 contains 17 residues. The CDR3 protein is CASSLTAPTSSNQPQHF. The CDR3 DNA is TGTGCCAGCAGTTTAACGGCACCCACCTCTAGCAATCAGCCCCAGCATTTT.

The rearrangement links TRBV2 to TRBJ1-6; no reliable D call. This CDR3 has 17 residues. Trimming removed 2 bases at V and 0 bases at J, with 11 bases between. Looked up from germline, CDR1 is SNHLY and CDR2 is FYNNEI. The DNA for the CDR3 is TGTGCCAGCAGTGAACCTTACCGAACCTCCTATAATTCACCCCTCCACTTT. Translating it yields CASSEPYRTSYNSPLHF.

J is TRBJ2-3 and V is TRBV6-6; D is undetermined. The V and J ends lost 0 bases and 5 bases respectively, with 12 bases between them. Germline values: CDR1 MNHNY, CDR2 SVGAGI (reference sequence). CDR3 length equals 15 residues. In DNA form, the CDR3 reads TGTGCCAGCAGTTACTCTAGGACCATGGGAGATACGCAGTATTTT. Translating gives CASSYSRTMGDTQYF.

The chain carries TRBV18 and TRBJ2-2; tentative D call: TRBD2 (6 bases). The CDR3 has 15 residues. V lost 2 bases, J lost 0 bases, and 7 bases lay in between. Germline V CDR1 and CDR2: KGHSH, LQKENI. The CDR3 loop is CASSPGGTNTGELFF. The CDR3 DNA sequence: TGTGCCAGCTCACCAGGCGGGACGAACACCGGGGAGCTGTTTTTT.

This clone has just one count. The junction does not match germline at one end; this may be a read error. The V gene is TRBV7-7, the J gene TRBJ2-7, with D unresolved. The germline V gene has CDR1 SSHAT and CDR2 FNYEAQ (reference sequence). The CDR3 covers 13 residues. DNA of the CDR3: TGTGCTAGCAGCTTCTCCCCACAGTACGAGCAGTACTTC. It encodes CASSFSPQYEQYF.

The genes are TRBV28 and TRBJ2-1; TRBD2 agrees at 12 bases. Germline CDR1 is MDHEN and CDR2 is SYDVKM. CDR3 size: 14 residues. V dropped 5 bases and J dropped 8; count of bases not matched to a gene: 4. CDR3 nucleotides: TGTGCCAGCAGTGGACTAGCGGGAAGGCATGAGCAGTTCTTC. Translation gives CASSGLAGRHEQFF.

The chain uses TRBV3-1 (or the pseudogene TRBV3-2) and TRBJ1-1; TRBD1 matches at 8 bases. The V gene end was trimmed by 4 bases and the J gene end by 5 bases; junction bases not matched to a gene: 3. The CDR3 totals 13 residues. CDR1 is LGHDT, CDR2 YNNKEL, per germline (reference sequence). CDR3 residues: CASSRQGWTEAFF. CDR3 bases: TGTGCCAGCAGCCGACAGGGGTGGACTGAAGCTTTCTTT.

This chain uses TRBV2 with TRBJ1-1, with TRBD1 matching 7 bases. Germline V lookup: CDR1 SNHLY, CDR2 FYNNEI. This CDR3 region has 16 residues. With 4 bases clipped from V and 0 bases from J, the junction kept 8 bases outside the gene matches. CDR3 protein: CASSGRTTGLNTEAFF. CDR3 sequence (DNA): TGTGCCAGCAGTGGACGAACGACAGGGTTGAACACTGAAGCTTTCTTT.

J is TRBJ1-3 and V is TRBV4-2; the D is unclear. CDR1 and CDR2 from the germline V gene are LGHNA and YNFKEQ. V lost 0 bases and J 4 bases, leaving 10 bases between the germline ends. This CDR3 has 15 amino acids. In nucleotides, the CDR3 is TGTGCCAGCAGCCAAGAGGAGGGAGCGGGAAACACCATATATTTT. Translation gives CASSQEEGAGNTIYF.

The CDR3 region has the DNA TGTGCCAGCACCGTAAACCCCCACTCTGGAAACACCATATATTTT. It specifies CASTVNPHSGNTIYF. The chain links TRBV6-5 to TRBJ1-3; no clear D gene. V was pared by 7 bases and J by 0 bases, with 13 bases between. Germline V gene data show CDR1 as MNHEY and CDR2 as SVGAGI. CDR3 length: 15 residues.

This clone has a handful of counts. The junction departs from germline at one end; a sequencing error may be responsible. The chain has TRBV18 and TRBJ1-1; D gene unclear. Germline V gene lookup returns CDR1 KGHSH and CDR2 LQKENI. The CDR3 sequence is 13 residues long. CDR3 bases: TGTGCCAGCCCACCGAAAGGGAACACTGAAGCTTTCTTT. It codes for CASPPKGNTEAFF.

DNA of the CDR3: TGTGCCAGCAGCCCCCAGGGGGGGACAGGGACCCTCGGAAACACCATATATTTT. This translates into CASSPQGGTGTLGNTIYF. V is TRBV7-3 and J is TRBJ1-3, with 9 bases identical to TRBD1. There are 18 residues in the CDR3. Trimming at V came to 5 bases and at J to 4 bases, leaving 15 bases not matched to a gene. CDR1 SGHTA and CDR2 FQGTGA come from the germline V gene. The variable domain in full, completed from reference TRBV7-3 and TRBJ1-3, reads GAGVSQTPSNKVTEKGKYVELRCDPISGHTALYWYRQSLGQGPEFLIYFQGTGAADDSGLPNDRFFAVRPEGSVSTLKIQRTERGDSAVYLCASSPQGGTGTLGNTIYFGEGSWLTVV.

This clone showed up just once. This rearrangement joins TRBV4-2 to TRBJ2-4; D gene unclear. This CDR3 has 17 amino acids. CDR1 and CDR2 from the germline V gene are LGHNA and YNFKEQ. The V and J ends lost 1 base and 2 bases respectively, with 15 bases between them. CDR3 DNA: TGTGCCAGCAGCCAAGGCCGCAACCCCGGAACCAAAAACATTCAGTACTTC. Protein sequence: CASSQGRNPGTKNIQYF.

This clone was recorded once. The chain links TRBV4-1 to TRBJ2-1; possibly TRBD1 or TRBD2 for D (5 bases each). V shed 4 bases and J shed 6 bases, with 13 bases lying between them. The germline V gene encodes CDR1 MGHRA and CDR2 YSYEKL. The CDR3 runs to 14 residues. The CDR3 here is CASSPTGAFNEQFF. CDR3 sequence (DNA): TGCGCCAGCAGCCCCACCGGGGCCTTCAATGAGCAGTTCTTC.

J is TRBJ1-5 and V is TRBV2, with D uncertain. Germline CDR1 and CDR2: SNHLY and FYNNEI. This CDR3 region has 13 residues. The V end was cut by 6 bases, the J end by 2 bases, with 8 bases between. CDR3 in DNA: TGTGCCAGCAGGATGGAACGCAATCAGCCCCAGCATTTT. Encoded protein: CASRMERNQPQHF.

The V and J genes are TRBV4-2 and TRBJ2-1, with TRBD2 matching over 11 bases. Germline trimming cut 5 bases from V and 4 bases from J; bases unmatched to any gene: 4. The germline V gene has CDR1 LGHNA and CDR2 YNFKEQ. The CDR3 consists of 15 residues. CDR3 sequence (DNA): TGTGCCAGCAGCGAGGGACTAGCGGATTACAATGAGCAGTTCTTC. It encodes CASSEGLADYNEQFF.

The chain combines TRBV6-2 or TRBV6-3 with TRBJ2-7; 8 nucleotides align to TRBD1. Trimming removed 7 bases from V and 9 bases from J; junction bases left unmatched: 11. The CDR3 has 13 amino acids. Germline CDR1 MNHEY, CDR2 SVGEGT. This CDR3 reads CASTPDRARGQYF. The CDR3 DNA is TGTGCCAGCACCCCGGACAGGGCGAGAGGGCAGTACTTC.

The J gene is TRBJ2-2, the V gene TRBV28; D not resolved. Germline lookup yields CDR1 MDHEN and CDR2 SYDVKM. The V end was cut by 1 base, the J end by 4 bases, with 4 bases between. CDR3 size: 13 residues. In DNA, the CDR3 is TGTGCCAGCAGTTTATATAGCACCGGGGAGCTGTTTTTT. Translation: CASSLYSTGELFF.

This clone turned up a few times. V usage is TRBV18 and J usage is TRBJ2-7, with D maybe TRBD1 (6 bases). This CDR3 has 14 residues. Trimming removed 6 bases from V and 2 bases from J, with 14 bases in between. The germline gives CDR1 KGHSH, CDR2 LQKENI. The CDR3 here is CASSLSTGPYEQYF. The CDR3 bases are TGTGCCAGCTCCTTGAGTACAGGGCCCTACGAGCAGTACTTC.

The rearrangement uses TRBV28 and TRBJ1-1, with TRBD1 matching 7 bases. V lost 5 bases to trimming and J lost 0 bases; unmatched junction nucleotides: 6. The CDR3 runs 15 residues. CDR1 and CDR2 from the germline V gene are MDHEN and SYDVKM. CDR3 residues: CASSPEGQMNTEAFF. As DNA, the CDR3 is TGTGCCAGCAGTCCAGAGGGACAGATGAACACTGAAGCTTTCTTT.

This sequence joins TRBV27 and TRBJ2-7; 8 bases map to TRBD1. CDR1 and CDR2 from the germline V gene are MNHEY and SMNVEV (reference sequence). After removal of 2 bases from V and 1 base from J, the junction contained 7 bases not matched to a gene. The CDR3 spans 16 residues. The CDR3 region is CASSLRPGQGSYEQYF. CDR3 sequence (DNA): TGTGCCAGCAGTTTACGCCCCGGACAGGGATCCTACGAGCAGTACTTC.

The gene calls are TRBV5-4 and TRBJ2-6; D is perhaps TRBD1 or TRBD2 (5 bases each). Germline lookup yields CDR1 SGHNT and CDR2 YYREEE (reference sequence). Trimming stripped 4 bases from V and 1 base from J, with 18 bases between. The CDR3 contains 18 residues. CDR3 coding DNA: TGTGCCAGCAGCATATTGGGACGGGTACTTTCTGGGGCCAACGTCCTGACTTTC. It encodes CASSILGRVLSGANVLTF. Together with reference TRBV5-4 and TRBJ2-6, the CDR3 gives the full variable domain: ETGVTQSPTHLIKTRGQQVTLRCSSQSGHNTVSWYQQALGQGPQFIFQYYREEENGRGNFPPRFSGLQFPNYSSELNVNALELDDSALYLCASSILGRVLSGANVLTFGAGSRLTVL.

The chain couples TRBV5-4 to TRBJ1-2, with a tentative D call TRBD1 (5 bases). This CDR3 has 15 residues. The V end was cut by 2 bases, the J end by 4 bases, with 15 bases between. Per germline, CDR1 SGHNT and CDR2 YYREEE (reference sequence). The CDR3 nucleotides read TGTGCCAGCAGCTTCGGGGCACCAAACTCCTATGGCTACACCTTC. Its protein is CASSFGAPNSYGYTF.

The table lists this clone with a count of one. The gene calls are TRBV7-9 and TRBJ2-1, with D perhaps matching TRBD2 (5 bases). CDR3 size: 14 residues. From germline, CDR1 is SEHNR and CDR2 FQNEAQ (reference sequence). Trimming shortened V by 1 base and J by 12 bases, and 16 bases separated the two germline ends. DNA of the CDR3: TGTGCCAGCAGCTTAGTAGGCGCGGAGGCCTTGCAGTTCTTC. Protein sequence: CASSLVGAEALQFF.